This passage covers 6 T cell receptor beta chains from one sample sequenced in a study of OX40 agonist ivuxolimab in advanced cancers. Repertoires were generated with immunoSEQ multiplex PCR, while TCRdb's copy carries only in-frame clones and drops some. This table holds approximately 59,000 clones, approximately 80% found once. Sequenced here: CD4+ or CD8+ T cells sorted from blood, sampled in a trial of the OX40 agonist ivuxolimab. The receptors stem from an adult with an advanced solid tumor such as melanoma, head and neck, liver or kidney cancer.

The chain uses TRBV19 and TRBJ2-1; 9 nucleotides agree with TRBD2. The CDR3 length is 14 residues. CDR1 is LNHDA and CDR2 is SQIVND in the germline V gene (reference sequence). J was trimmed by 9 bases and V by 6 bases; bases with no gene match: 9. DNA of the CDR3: TGTGCCAGTAGCATTAGCGGGAGTCCCGGTGAGCAGTTCTTC. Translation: CASSISGSPGEQFF.

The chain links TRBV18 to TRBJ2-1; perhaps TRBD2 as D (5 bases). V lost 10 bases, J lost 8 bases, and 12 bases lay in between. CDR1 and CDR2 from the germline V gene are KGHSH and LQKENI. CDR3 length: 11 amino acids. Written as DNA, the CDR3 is TGTGCCACCACCTTTAGCGATGAGCAGTTCTTC. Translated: CATTFSDEQFF.

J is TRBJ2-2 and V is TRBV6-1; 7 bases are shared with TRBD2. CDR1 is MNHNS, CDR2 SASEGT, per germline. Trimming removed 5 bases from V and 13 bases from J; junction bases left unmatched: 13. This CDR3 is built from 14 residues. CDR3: CASSQLGGLARLFF. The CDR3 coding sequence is TGTGCCAGCAGTCAACTGGGGGGGTTGGCTCGGCTGTTTTTT.

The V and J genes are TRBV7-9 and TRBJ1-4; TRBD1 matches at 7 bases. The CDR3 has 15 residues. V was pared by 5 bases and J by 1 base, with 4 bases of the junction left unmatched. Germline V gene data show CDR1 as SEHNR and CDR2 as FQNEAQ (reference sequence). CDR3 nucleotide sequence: TGTGCCAGCAGCCCTAACAGGGGAACTAATGAAAAACTGTTTTTT. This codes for CASSPNRGTNEKLFF.

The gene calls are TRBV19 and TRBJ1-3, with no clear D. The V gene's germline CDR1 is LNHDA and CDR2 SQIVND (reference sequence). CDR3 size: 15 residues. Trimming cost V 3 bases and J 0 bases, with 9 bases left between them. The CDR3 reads CASSIRRDSGNTIYF. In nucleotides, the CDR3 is TGTGCCAGTAGTATTCGCCGAGACTCTGGAAACACCATATATTTT.

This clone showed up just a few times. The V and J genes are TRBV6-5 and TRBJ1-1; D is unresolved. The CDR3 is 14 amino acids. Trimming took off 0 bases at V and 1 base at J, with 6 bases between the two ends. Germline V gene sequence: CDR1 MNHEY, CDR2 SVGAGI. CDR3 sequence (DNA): TGTGCCAGCAGTTACTCGACGGGGAACACTGAAGCTTTCTTT. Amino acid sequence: CASSYSTGNTEAFF.